This entry lists 16 T cell receptor beta chains sequenced from one sample in a study of CD8+CD57+ T cells in acquired aplastic anemia. Investigators profiled TCR beta VDJ and CDR3 from genomic DNA template. One entry per CDR3 protein, called by TCRdb with MiXCR from the reads. The repertoire has 150,000 to 200,000 distinct CDR3 sequences, about three fifths of them found once; the top ten carry 45%. The sample consisted of sorted CD4+, CD8+, or CD8+CD57+ T cells (not recorded which) from PBMCs. The receptors originated from a human donor in good health.

This sequence joins TRBV20-1 and TRBJ1-1, with D unclear. The CDR3 extends over 14 amino acids. V was pared by 0 bases and J by 0 bases, with 8 bases between. The germline CDR1 and CDR2 sequences are DFQATT and SNEGSKA (reference sequence). CDR3 loop: CSARDRLMNTEAFF. The CDR3 region has the DNA TGCAGTGCTAGAGACCGGCTCATGAACACTGAAGCTTTCTTT.

This chain connects TRBV7-9 to TRBJ2-5; a weak D match, TRBD1 (5 bases). V was clipped by 5 bases and J by 4 bases, with 14 bases between them. The germline gives CDR1 SEHNR, CDR2 FQNEAQ (reference sequence). The CDR3 spans 14 residues. The DNA for the CDR3 is TGTGCCAGCAGCCAAGGGCAGGGCTCAGAGACCCAGTACTTC. Its protein is CASSQGQGSETQYF.

This clonotype was picked up many times. The chain has TRBV5-1 and TRBJ2-7, with 7 bases that match TRBD1. In germline, CDR1 is SGHRS, CDR2 YFSETQ. The V gene end was trimmed by 3 bases and the J gene end by 4 bases; junction bases not matched to a gene: 10. This CDR3 has 15 residues. For the CDR3, the DNA is TGCGCCAGCAGCTACCTCCAGGGGGTAGAGTACGAGCAGTACTTC. It specifies CASSYLQGVEYEQYF.

V gene TRBV7-8 combines with J gene TRBJ1-3, with D perhaps matching TRBD1 (5 bases). The CDR3 spans 22 residues. The germline V and J ends were trimmed by 1 base and 8 bases, with 36 bases remaining between them. Germline V gene data show CDR1 as SGHVS and CDR2 as FQNEAQ. CDR3 DNA sequence: TGTGCCAGCAGCTTAGGAATTTCTCCGGGCCAGGCTGCTTTGATGGGGGGGTACACCATATATTTT. Translating it yields CASSLGISPGQAALMGGYTIYF.

This rearrangement joins TRBV7-9 to TRBJ2-1, with D possibly TRBD2 on 6 matching bases. The CDR3 contains 13 residues. Germline CDR1 is SEHNR and CDR2 is FQNEAQ (reference sequence). Trimming cost V 3 bases and J 9 bases, with 12 bases left between them. DNA for the CDR3: TGTGCCAGCAGCTTTGGAGGGCACAGTGAGCAGTTCTTC. Protein product: CASSFGGHSEQFF.

This clonotype has ten or more counts. The chain is built from TRBV24-1 and TRBJ2-7; D ambiguous. Germline V gene data show CDR1 as KGHDR and CDR2 as SFDVKD. Trimming removed 2 bases from V and 3 bases from J, with 16 bases in between. This CDR3 region has 16 residues. The CDR3 DNA reads as TGTGCCACCAGTGATTCTGACGGCCCCCGACTCTACGAGCAGTACTTC. Its translation is CATSDSDGPRLYEQYF.

The gene calls are TRBV7-9 and TRBJ2-7, with 8 bases matching TRBD1. V dropped 5 bases and J dropped 7; count of bases not matched to a gene: 13. The germline CDR1 and CDR2 sequences are SEHNR and FQNEAQ (reference sequence). The CDR3 has 15 residues. The CDR3 DNA is TGTGCCAGCAGCCCAGGGGGCCCTGCGTACGATGAGCAGTACTTC. Translating gives CASSPGGPAYDEQYF.

V and J are TRBV7-7 and TRBJ2-6; D gene uncertain. CDR1 and CDR2 (germline): SSHAT, FNYEAQ (reference sequence). This CDR3 has 15 amino acids. Trimming took 5 bases from V and 2 from J, leaving 10 bases between them. This CDR3 is CASSPLETGANVLTF. CDR3 sequence (DNA): TGTGCCAGCAGCCCTTTGGAGACTGGGGCCAACGTCCTGACTTTC.

This clonotype was counted ten times or more. The chain combines TRBV7-8 with TRBJ2-7; tentatively, D is TRBD1 or TRBD2 (5 bases each). Deletions cut 5 bases from V and 6 bases from J, with 26 bases between. Germline CDR1 is SGHVS and CDR2 is FQNEAQ. The CDR3 spans 17 residues. The CDR3 nucleotides are TGTGCCAGCAGCCAGGGCGTCAGGGACCGAGGAAGCCTCGAGCAGTACTTC. This translates into CASSQGVRDRGSLEQYF.

The chain joins TRBV10-3 to TRBJ2-1, with 14 bases matching TRBD2. V shed 11 bases, J shed 7 bases, and the junction held 4 bases outside the gene matches. The CDR3 extends over 13 amino acids. Germline assignment: CDR1 ENHRY and CDR2 SYGVKD. Written as DNA, the CDR3 is TGTGCCGCAGGACTAGCGGGAGGAAATGAGCAGTTCTTC. Translated: CAAGLAGGNEQFF.

This rearrangement joins TRBV7-9 to TRBJ2-3, with TRBD2 matching over 11 bases. Trimming removed 2 bases from V and 2 bases from J; junction bases left unmatched: 3. This CDR3 contains 16 residues. CDR1 and CDR2 from the germline V gene are SEHNR and FQNEAQ (reference sequence). The CDR3 DNA is TGTGCCAGCAGCTTACCTAGCGGGGGGTACACAGATACGCAGTATTTT. This translates into CASSLPSGGYTDTQYF.

The V gene is TRBV19, the J gene TRBJ1-2; D gene ambiguous. This CDR3 comprises 12 residues. The germline V and J ends were trimmed by 4 bases and 8 bases, with 11 bases remaining between them. Germline assignment: CDR1 LNHDA and CDR2 SQIVND (reference sequence). The CDR3 coding sequence is TGTGCCAGTAGTAACAGCCTGAGCGGCTACACCTTC. It is translated as CASSNSLSGYTF.

The chain is built from TRBV7-9 and TRBJ2-7; 9 positions match TRBD1. This CDR3 is 14 amino acids long. Germline CDR1 reads SEHNR; CDR2 reads FQNEAQ (reference sequence). V shed 5 bases and J 2 bases; nucleotides not matched to a gene: 4. The CDR3 sequence: CASSTGTGPYEQYF. CDR3 DNA: TGTGCCAGCAGCACCGGGACAGGGCCCTACGAGCAGTACTTC.

The chain carries TRBV19 and TRBJ2-7; possibly TRBD1 or TRBD2 for D (5 bases each). The CDR3 is 13 residues long. V shed 11 bases and J shed 0 bases, with 14 bases lying between them. CDR1 is LNHDA and CDR2 is SQIVND in the germline V gene (reference sequence). The CDR3 bases are TGTGCCTCAGGACGGGGCCTCTCCTACGAGCAGTACTTC. Translation gives CASGRGLSYEQYF.

This clonotype appeared once. J is TRBJ2-7 and V is TRBV2; a weak D match, TRBD1 (5 bases). Germline assignment: CDR1 SNHLY and CDR2 FYNNEI. This CDR3 spans 13 amino acids. Trimming left V 4 bases short and J 2 bases short, with 9 bases between. CDR3 protein: CASSVQEPYEQYF. CDR3 DNA sequence: TGTGCCAGCAGTGTACAGGAGCCCTACGAGCAGTACTTC. Complete variable domain (other parts from reference TRBV2 and TRBJ2-7): EPEVTQTPSHQVTQMGQEVILRCVPISNHLYFYWYRQILGQKVEFLVSFYNNEISEKSEIFDDQFSVERPDGSNFTLKIRSTKLEDSAMYFCASSVQEPYEQYFGPGTRLTVT.

The chain combines TRBV5-1 with TRBJ1-4; the D is unclear. The CDR3 is made up of 15 amino acids. With 0 bases removed from V and 1 base from J, the gap between germline ends came to 7 bases. The germline V gene has CDR1 SGHRS and CDR2 YFSETQ. Written as DNA, the CDR3 is TGCGCCAGCAGCTTGGCGGGGAGAACTAATGAAAAACTGTTTTTT. As protein: CASSLAGRTNEKLFF.